These T cell receptor beta chains were read from a single sample in a study of shared T cell receptors in the human thymus. Generated by immunoSEQ multiplex PCR, the TCRdb table keeps only in-frame clones and is missing some. Of roughly 500,000 clones in the sample, approximately 78% were seen once. In addition, the sample was reused for a study of human thymus T cells.

Sample: thymocytes. Receptors originate from a boy under two years old with a congenital heart defect. CDR3s include the opening cysteine and the closing phenylalanine or tryptophan. A D gene is named only where the DNA matches it firmly. Part of the rows lack a size; the others show once, few, many or a class for expanded clones.

j_call clone_size v_call d_call cdr3_nt cdr3_aa
TRBJ2-1 NA TRBV9 TRBD2 TGTGCCAGCAGCGTAGGGGGCGGGAGGGTCTACAATGAGCAGTTCTTC CASSVGGGRVYNEQFF
TRBJ1-1 NA TRBV7-3 NA TGTGCCAGCAGCTTAACAGGGGACACTGAAGCTTTCTTT CASSLTGDTEAFF
TRBJ2-2 NA TRBV7-8 NA TGTGCCAGCAGCTTTTGTAGGGCGGGAAAGGACACCGGGGAGCTGTTTTTT CASSFCRAGKDTGELFF
TRBJ1-1 NA TRBV4-3 NA TGCGCCAGCAGCCAAATCAGGGGTGACCTAATTCCCACTGAAGCTTTCTTT CASSQIRGDLIPTEAFF
TRBJ2-7 NA TRBV18 NA TGTGCCAGCTCACCCGTCCCCAGGGGACCACCCTTGGAGCAGTACTTC CASSPVPRGPPLEQYF
TRBJ1-1 NA TRBV4-3 NA TGCGCCAGCAGCCAAGATTTTTTGGGGGGATCGAACACTGAAGCTTTCTTT CASSQDFLGGSNTEAFF
TRBJ2-1 NA TRBV19 TRBD2 TGTGCCAGTAGTCCCAATGTGGGGCTAGCGGCCACCTACAATGAGCAGTTCTTC CASSPNVGLAATYNEQFF
TRBJ1-2 NA TRBV7-6 TRBD1 TGTGCCAGCAGCGCCCTACGACGGGACAGAGTCTTTCCTAACTATGGCTACACCTTC CASSALRRDRVFPNYGYTF
TRBJ1-2 NA TRBV29-1 NA TGCAGCGTTGAACATCAGGCTGGCTACACCTTC CSVEHQAGYTF
TRBJ2-7 NA TRBV5-5 NA TGTGCCAGCAGCTTGGTATACACAGCAGGCGAGCAGTACTTC CASSLVYTAGEQYF
TRBJ2-2 NA TRBV7-9 TRBD2 TGTGCCAGCAGCTTTGGGACTAGCGGGAACACCGGGGAGCTGTTTTTT CASSFGTSGNTGELFF
TRBJ2-5 once TRBV28 TRBD1 TGTGCCAGCAGTTCCTCCGGACAGGGCCCCAAGGTCCAGTACTTC CASSSSGQGPKVQYF
TRBJ1-5 NA TRBV19 NA TGTGCCAGTAGTATGAGAGGGTTAAGGGGCAATCAGCCCCAGCATTTT CASSMRGLRGNQPQHF
TRBJ2-1 NA TRBV7-2 TRBD2 TGTGCCAGCAGCCCCGCGACTAGCGACTACAATGAGCAGTTCTTC CASSPATSDYNEQFF
TRBJ2-2 NA TRBV5-1 NA TGCGCCAGCAGCTCACGAGTAAGGGAGAGGGAGCTGTTTTTT CASSSRVRERELFF
TRBJ2-7 NA TRBV28 TRBD2 TGTGCCAGCAGTTTACAGGGGGCTAGCGGGGGTTACGAGCAGTACTTC CASSLQGASGGYEQYF
TRBJ2-7 NA TRBV10-3 NA TGTGCCATCATGGGGGCCCAGGGATTAGGGACCTACGAGCAGTACTTC CAIMGAQGLGTYEQYF
TRBJ2-7 once TRBV5-3 TRBD2 TGTGCCAGAAGCGCTAGCGGGAGTCGGTACGAGCAGTACTTC CARSASGSRYEQYF
TRBJ1-1 once TRBV28 TRBD1 TGTGCCGCCTACAGGGGGCGGAACACTGAAGCTTTCTTT CAAYRGRNTEAFF
TRBJ1-1 once TRBV5-8 NA TGTGCCAGCAGCCCCGAGTGGGGGGTGGGGGACACTGAAGCTTTCTTT CASSPEWGVGDTEAFF
TRBJ2-7 NA TRBV7-8 TRBD2 TGTGCCAGCAGCTTAGCGAGAAGGGTTAGCGGGGGTTACGAGCAGTACTTC CASSLARRVSGGYEQYF
TRBJ2-7 NA TRBV9 TRBD2 TGTGCCAGCAGCCCCCGGACTAGCGGGAGATACAACTACGAGCAGTACTTC CASSPRTSGRYNYEQYF
TRBJ2-3 NA TRBV5-4 TRBD2 TGTGCCAGCAGCCCTAATAGCGGGAGGGCCAGAGATACGCAGTATTTT CASSPNSGRARDTQYF
TRBJ2-7 few TRBV5-1 TRBD1 TGCGCCAGCAGCCCCCGGAGTCAAGACAGGGTCGAGCAGTACTTC CASSPRSQDRVEQYF
TRBJ2-7 few TRBV6-5 TRBD2 TGTGCCAGCAGTTACTCGTCCGGGGGAGGGCCGGGCGAGCAGTACTTC CASSYSSGGGPGEQYF
TRBJ2-7 few TRBV2 TRBD1 TGTGCCAGCAGTGAAGCGCGGCAGGGGGCGTTCGAGCAGTACTTC CASSEARQGAFEQYF
TRBJ2-3 NA TRBV4-2 NA TGTGCCAGCAGCCAGAAGGTTGGTAAGGAGTGGAACACAGATACGCAGTATTTT CASSQKVGKEWNTDTQYF
TRBJ1-1 NA TRBV4-1 TRBD1 TGCGCCAGCAGCCAAGGTCGGTCGTATGGGGACAGCATGAACACTGAAGCTTTCTTT CASSQGRSYGDSMNTEAFF
TRBJ1-1 few TRBV5-4 NA TGCGCCAGCAGCCCTGTCCCTCCTACTGAAGCTTTCTTT CASSPVPPTEAFF
TRBJ2-7 NA TRBV4-3 NA TGCGCCAGCAGCCCCCAGCTTGGGAGCTCCTACGAGCAGTACTTC CASSPQLGSSYEQYF
TRBJ2-7 NA TRBV6-5 NA TGTGCCAGCAGGAAGGGGGAAGGGGGCTACGAGCAGTACTTC CASRKGEGGYEQYF
TRBJ2-5 few TRBV2 NA TGTGCCAGCAGTGGCTACGCGTACCCCCAGGGGGAGACCCAGTACTTC CASSGYAYPQGETQYF
TRBJ2-5 NA TRBV28 TRBD2 TGTGCCAGCCGGGGCGGGGGTAGGTACCAAGAGACCCAGTACTTC CASRGGGRYQETQYF
TRBJ1-3 few TRBV2 NA TGTGCCAGCAGTGACCCAGGATTAACTGGAAACACCATATATTTT CASSDPGLTGNTIYF
TRBJ1-5 NA TRBV10-3 NA TGTGCCATCAGTGAAAGGGGACAGCCCCAGCATTTT CAISERGQPQHF
TRBJ2-7 NA TRBV11-3 NA TGTGCCAGCAGCTTAGATGTAGCGATTACCTACGAGCAGTACTTC CASSLDVAITYEQYF
TRBJ2-3 few TRBV27 TRBD2 TGTGCCAGCAACTCTTGGGGGGGAACAGATACGCAGTATTTT CASNSWGGTDTQYF
TRBJ2-4 NA TRBV27 TRBD2 TGTGCCAGCAGTTTATCACCGGGACTAGCGGGATCCAAAAACATTCAGTACTTC CASSLSPGLAGSKNIQYF
TRBJ1-2 NA TRBV7-9 TRBD1 TGTGCCAGCAGCTTAGCTGGGACAGGGGGTTATGGCTACACCTTC CASSLAGTGGYGYTF
TRBJ2-1 NA TRBV19 TRBD2 TGTGCCAGTAGTATAGGGCGGCAGCTAGCGGGAGTTCGGGTCAATGAGCAGTTCTTC CASSIGRQLAGVRVNEQFF
TRBJ2-1 NA TRBV2 NA TGTGCCAGCAGTGAAAAGAGGCAGCAGCAGTTCTTC CASSEKRQQQFF
TRBJ2-1 few TRBV7-6 TRBD2 TGTGCCAGCAGCTTAGGGGGGCTAGCGGGAGGGCCGGACTACAATGAGCAGTTCTTC CASSLGGLAGGPDYNEQFF